Sequencing of this TCR beta chain was carried out in a study of T-cell memory formation after mild COVID-19. Study-wide findings and caveats: Pre-infection memory showed some responding clones, and this suggested that cross-reactive memory joined.

One entry per CDR3 protein, called by TCRdb with MiXCR from the 5' RACE reads. The repertoire includes some 320,000 distinct CDR3 sequences, 15% of them detected once, and around 24% sits in the top ten. Details on this clonotype: Its target is not known.

Germline values: CDR1 MNHNS, CDR2 SASEGT. The CDR3 consists of 14 residues. The ends were cut back, 8 bases at V and 6 bases at J, with 14 bases in the middle. The receptor was derived from a man younger than 35 who had mild COVID-19 (a few samples of this study predate the infection). Cell type and time point are not known. The sequenced sample was PBMCs or a T cell subset sorted from them (not recorded which). This rearrangement joins TRBV6-1 to TRBJ1-6; the D gene is possibly TRBD1 (6 bases). CDR3 region: CASWEGRGNSPLHF. The CDR3 DNA reads as TGTGCCAGCTGGGAGGGCAGGGGTAATTCACCCCTCCACTTT.